The T cell receptor (beta chain) under discussion was sequenced for a study of T cells in Graves' hyperthyroidism and ophthalmopathy. Comments on this clonotype: Its cognate antigen is unknown.

General study findings and limits: For ophthalmopathy, model prediction preceded onset by a median roughly 6.3 months. Blood samples included most of the expanded thyroid clonotypes exceeding 0.001.

Uncontrolled infection, other autoimmune disease, pregnancy or lactation barred patients from enrollment. Every diagnosis used clinical symptoms, serum thyroxine and TRAb, thyroid ultrasound and orbital computed tomography. RNA transcripts gave rise to amplified TCR beta CDR3 regions. HTBI primers were employed in a first-round RT-PCR of the TCR CDR3. MiXCR, run by TCRdb on the multiplex PCR reads, gives a single entry per CDR3 protein. The sample yields roughly 500,000 distinct CDR3 sequences, 46% seen once. The V gene lost 3 bases and the J gene lost 5 bases, with 16 bases spanning the gap. CDR3 length: 14 amino acids. Germline-derived CDR1 and CDR2 are DFQATT and SNEGSKA (reference sequence).

The sequence came from an adult woman with Graves' disease, either hyperthyroidism or ophthalmopathy (not recorded which). J is TRBJ2-5 and V is TRBV20-1; D possibly corresponds to TRBD2 (6 bases). Input material: peripheral blood or thyroid tissue (not recorded which). This chain's CDR3 is CSASGGSSGETQYF. The CDR3 DNA reads as TGCAGTGCTAGCGGGGGATCCTCTGGCGAGACCCAGTACTTC.